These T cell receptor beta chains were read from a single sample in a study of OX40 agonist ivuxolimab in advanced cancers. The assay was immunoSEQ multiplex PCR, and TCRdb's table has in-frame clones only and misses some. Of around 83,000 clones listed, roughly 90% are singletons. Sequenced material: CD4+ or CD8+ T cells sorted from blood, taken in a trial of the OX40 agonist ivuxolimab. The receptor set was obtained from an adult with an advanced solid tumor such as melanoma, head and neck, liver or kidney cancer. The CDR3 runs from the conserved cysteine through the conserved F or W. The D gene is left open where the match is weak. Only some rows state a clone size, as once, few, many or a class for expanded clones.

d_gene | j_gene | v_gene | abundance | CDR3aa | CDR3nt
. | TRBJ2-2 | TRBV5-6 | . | CASSPRPGELFF | TGTGCCAGCAGCCCCCGCCCCGGGGAGCTGTTTTTT
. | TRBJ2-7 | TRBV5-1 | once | CASSLVASEQYF | TGCGCCAGCAGCTTGGTGGCTTCCGAGCAGTACTTC
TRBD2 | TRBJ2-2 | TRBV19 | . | CASSIRTRAGELFF | TGTGCCAGTAGTATTAGGACTAGGGCCGGGGAGCTGTTTTTT
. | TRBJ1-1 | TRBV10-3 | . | CAISVGQNTEAFF | TGTGCCATCAGTGTGGGACAGAACACTGAAGCTTTCTTT
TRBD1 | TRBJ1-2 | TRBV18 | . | CASRTGDYGYTF | TGTGCCAGCCGGACAGGGGACTATGGCTACACCTTC
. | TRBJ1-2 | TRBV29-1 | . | CSVNSWVATF | TGCAGCGTTAACTCGTGGGTGGCCACCTTC
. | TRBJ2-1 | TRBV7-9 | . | CASSPPQGTYNEQFF | TGTGCCAGCAGCCCGCCCCAGGGAACCTACAATGAGCAGTTCTTC
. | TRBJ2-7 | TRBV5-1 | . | CASRLQGAREQYF | TGCGCCAGCAGATTACAGGGTGCTCGTGAGCAGTACTTC
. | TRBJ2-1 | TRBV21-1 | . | CASSKGPSGTYNEQFF | TGTGCCAGCAGCAAAGGTCCTAGCGGAACCTACAATGAGCAGTTCTTC
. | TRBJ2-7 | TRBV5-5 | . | CASSFQGLGYEQYF | TGTGCCAGCAGCTTCCAGGGGCTAGGATACGAGCAGTACTTC
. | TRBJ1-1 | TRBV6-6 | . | CASRPTMNNEAFF | TGTGCCAGCAGGCCGACTATGAACAATGAAGCTTTCTTT
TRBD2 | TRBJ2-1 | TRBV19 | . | CASSIAAGVINEQFF | TGTGCCAGTAGTATAGCAGCGGGAGTAATAAATGAGCAGTTCTTC
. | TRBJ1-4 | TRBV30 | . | CAWSVGVNEKLFF | TGTGCCTGGAGTGTCGGGGTTAATGAAAAACTGTTTTTT
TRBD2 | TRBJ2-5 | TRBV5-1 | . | CASSQGLAGVQETQYF | TGCGCCAGCAGCCAGGGACTAGCGGGAGTGCAAGAGACCCAGTACTTC
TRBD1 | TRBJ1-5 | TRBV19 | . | CASTKSGTGLPQHF | TGTGCCAGTACCAAATCCGGGACAGGACTCCCCCAGCATTTT
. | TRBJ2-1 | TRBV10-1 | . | CASSATDASSYNEQFF | TGCGCCAGCAGTGCGACAGACGCGAGCTCCTACAATGAGCAGTTCTTC
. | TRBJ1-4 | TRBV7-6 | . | CASSLAAGTNEKLFF | TGTGCCAGCAGCTTAGCGGCCGGAACTAATGAAAAACTGTTTTTT
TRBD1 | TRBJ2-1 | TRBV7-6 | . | CASSIDRVAYNEQFF | TGTGCCAGCAGCATAGACAGGGTCGCCTACAATGAGCAGTTCTTC
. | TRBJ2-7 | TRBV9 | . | CASSALGAGEQYF | TGTGCCAGCAGCGCCCTCGGAGCTGGCGAGCAGTACTTC
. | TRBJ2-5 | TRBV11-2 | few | CASRDSQETQYF | TGTGCCAGCCGGGACTCCCAAGAGACCCAGTACTTC
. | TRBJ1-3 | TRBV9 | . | CASSAIGGFSGNTIYF | TGTGCCAGCAGCGCGATAGGAGGGTTCTCTGGAAACACCATATATTTT
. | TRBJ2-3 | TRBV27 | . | CASSWWGDTQYF | TGTGCCAGCAGTTGGTGGGGAGATACGCAGTATTTT
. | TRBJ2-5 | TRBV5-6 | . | CASSPGLGGPGAQYF | TGTGCCAGCAGCCCCGGTCTGGGCGGGCCGGGCGCGCAGTACTTC
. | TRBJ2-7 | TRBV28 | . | CASSFSMTYEQYF | TGTGCCAGCAGTTTTTCGATGACCTACGAGCAGTACTTC
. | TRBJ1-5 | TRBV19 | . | CASSTRQGNQPQHF | TGTGCCAGTAGTACTAGACAGGGCAATCAGCCCCAGCATTTT
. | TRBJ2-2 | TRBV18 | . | CASSPASYTGELFF | TGTGCCAGCTCACCCGCCTCCTACACCGGGGAGCTGTTTTTT
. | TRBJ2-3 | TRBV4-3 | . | CASFIRPLRDTQYF | TGCGCCAGCTTCATTCGTCCCCTCCGAGATACGCAGTATTTT
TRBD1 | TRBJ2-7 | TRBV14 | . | CASSLTSRTGYEQYF | TGTGCCAGCAGCCTCACATCGCGGACAGGATACGAGCAGTACTTC
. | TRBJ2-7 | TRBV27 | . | CASSLRGPFYEQYF | TGTGCCAGCAGTTTACGGGGTCCCTTTTACGAGCAGTACTTC
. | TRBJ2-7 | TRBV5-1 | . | CASSLLVGYYEQYF | TGCGCCAGCAGCCTACTAGTAGGGTACTACGAGCAGTACTTC
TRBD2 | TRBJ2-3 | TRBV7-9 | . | CASSPWTSARTDTQYF | TGTGCCAGCAGCCCCTGGACTAGCGCGCGCACAGATACGCAGTATTTT
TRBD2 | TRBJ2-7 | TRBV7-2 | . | CASSPLAASYEQYF | TGTGCCAGCAGCCCCCTAGCGGCCTCCTACGAGCAGTACTTC